This TCR beta chain was sequenced for a study of T cell repertoires in cytomegalovirus infection. TCRdb re-called the reads with MiXCR, one entry per CDR3 protein. The data contain about 180,000 distinct CDR3 sequences, approximately 17% of them singletons. Study-level points and caveats: Ex vivo responses were dominated by HLA-C-restricted CMV-specific TCR beta clonotypes.

The CDR3 is made up of 15 amino acids. Germline CDR1 LNHNV, CDR2 YYDKDF (reference sequence). The junction had 11 bases not matched to a gene; V was cut back by 10 bases and J by 4 bases. Note on this clonotype: Its antigen is not known.

The specimen sequenced was CD8+ T cells from PBMCs. This clonotype originated in a human donor in good health (CMV status not recorded). Some clones in this sample may be carry-over from other donors' samples. V is TRBV15 and J is TRBJ2-7; 12 bases are shared with TRBD1. The CDR3 sequence is CAIGAGTGGRYEQYF. CDR3 bases: TGTGCCATAGGCGCCGGGACAGGGGGCCGTTACGAGCAGTACTTC.